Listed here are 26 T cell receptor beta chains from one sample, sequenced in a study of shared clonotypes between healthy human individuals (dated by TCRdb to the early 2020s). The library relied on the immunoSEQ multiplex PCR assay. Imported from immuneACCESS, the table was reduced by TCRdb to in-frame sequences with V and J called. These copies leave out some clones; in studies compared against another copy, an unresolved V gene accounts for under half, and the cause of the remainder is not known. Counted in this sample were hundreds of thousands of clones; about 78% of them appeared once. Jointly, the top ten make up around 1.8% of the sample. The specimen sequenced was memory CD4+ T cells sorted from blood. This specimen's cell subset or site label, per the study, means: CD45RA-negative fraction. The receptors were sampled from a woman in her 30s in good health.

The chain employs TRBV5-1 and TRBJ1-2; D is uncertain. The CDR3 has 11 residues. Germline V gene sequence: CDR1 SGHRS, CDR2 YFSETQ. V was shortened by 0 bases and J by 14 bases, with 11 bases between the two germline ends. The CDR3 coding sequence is TGCGCCAGCAGCTTGGGGGTCTCACTGACCTTC. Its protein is CASSLGVSLTF.

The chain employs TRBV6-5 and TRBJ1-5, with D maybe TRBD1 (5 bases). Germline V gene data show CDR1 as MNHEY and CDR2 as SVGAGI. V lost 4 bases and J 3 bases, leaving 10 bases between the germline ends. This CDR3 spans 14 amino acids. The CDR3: CASSLRGFNQPQHF. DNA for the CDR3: TGTGCCAGCAGTTTACGGGGCTTCAATCAGCCCCAGCATTTT.

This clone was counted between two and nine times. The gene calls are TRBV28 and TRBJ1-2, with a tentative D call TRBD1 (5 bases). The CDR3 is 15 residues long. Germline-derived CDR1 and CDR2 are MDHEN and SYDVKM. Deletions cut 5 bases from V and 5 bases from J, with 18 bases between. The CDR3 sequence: CASSLSPGSYYGYTF. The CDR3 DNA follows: TGTGCCAGCAGTCTAAGCCCAGGGTCCTATTATGGCTACACCTTC.

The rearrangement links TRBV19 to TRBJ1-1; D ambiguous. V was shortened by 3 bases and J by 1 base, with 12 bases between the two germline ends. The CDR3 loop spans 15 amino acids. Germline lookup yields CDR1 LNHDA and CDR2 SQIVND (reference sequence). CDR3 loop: CASSMMAEGNTEAFF. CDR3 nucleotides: TGTGCCAGTAGTATGATGGCGGAGGGGAACACTGAAGCTTTCTTT.

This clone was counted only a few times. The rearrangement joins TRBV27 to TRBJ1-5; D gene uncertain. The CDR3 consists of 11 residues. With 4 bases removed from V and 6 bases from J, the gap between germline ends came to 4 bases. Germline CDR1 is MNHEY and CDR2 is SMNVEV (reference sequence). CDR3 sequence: CASSSRQPQHF. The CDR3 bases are TGTGCCAGCAGTTCACGTCAGCCCCAGCATTTT.

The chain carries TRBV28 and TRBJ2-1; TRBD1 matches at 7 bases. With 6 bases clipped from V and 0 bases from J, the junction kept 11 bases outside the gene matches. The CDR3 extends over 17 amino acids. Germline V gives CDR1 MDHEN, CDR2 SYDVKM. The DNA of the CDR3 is TGTGCCAGCAGGACAGGGATGAGGGTGGGCTCCTACAATGAGCAGTTCTTC. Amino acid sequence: CASRTGMRVGSYNEQFF.

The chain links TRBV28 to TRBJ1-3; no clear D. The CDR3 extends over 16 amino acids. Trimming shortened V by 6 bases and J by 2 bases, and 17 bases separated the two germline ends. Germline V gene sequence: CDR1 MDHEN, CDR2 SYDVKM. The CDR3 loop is CASSLAQPFPGNTIYF. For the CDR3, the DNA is TGTGCCAGCAGCTTAGCACAGCCTTTCCCTGGAAACACCATATATTTT.

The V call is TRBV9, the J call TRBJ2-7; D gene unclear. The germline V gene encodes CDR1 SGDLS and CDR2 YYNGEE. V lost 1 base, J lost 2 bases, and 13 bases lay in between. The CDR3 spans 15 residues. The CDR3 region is CASSVSPEMAYEQYF. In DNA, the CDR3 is TGTGCCAGCAGCGTATCCCCAGAGATGGCCTACGAGCAGTACTTC.

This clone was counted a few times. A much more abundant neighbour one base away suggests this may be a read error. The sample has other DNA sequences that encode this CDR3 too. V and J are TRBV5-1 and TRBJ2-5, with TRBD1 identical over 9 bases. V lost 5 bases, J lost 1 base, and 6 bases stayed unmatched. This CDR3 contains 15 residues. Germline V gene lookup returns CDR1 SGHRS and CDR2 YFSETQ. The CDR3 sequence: CASRPPGQGQETQYF. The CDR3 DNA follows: TGCGCCAGCAGGCCTCCGGGACAGGGCCAAGAGACCCAGTACTTC.

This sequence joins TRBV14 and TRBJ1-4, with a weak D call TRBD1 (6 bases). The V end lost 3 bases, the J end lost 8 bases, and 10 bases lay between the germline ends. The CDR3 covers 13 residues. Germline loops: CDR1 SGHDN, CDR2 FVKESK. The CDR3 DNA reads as TGTGCCAGCAGCCAGGGGGCCGGGGAAAAACTGTTTTTT. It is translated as CASSQGAGEKLFF. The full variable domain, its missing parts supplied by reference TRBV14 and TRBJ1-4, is EAGVTQFPSHSVIEKGQTVTLRCDPISGHDNLYWYRRVMGKEIKFLLHFVKESKQDESGMPNNRFLAERTGGTYSTLKVQPAELEDSGVYFCASSQGAGEKLFFGSGTQLSVL.

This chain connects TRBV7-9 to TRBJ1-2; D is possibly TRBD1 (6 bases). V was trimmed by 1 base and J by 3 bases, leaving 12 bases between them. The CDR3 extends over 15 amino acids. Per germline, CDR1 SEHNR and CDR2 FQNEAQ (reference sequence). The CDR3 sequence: CASSLDSGGDYGYTF. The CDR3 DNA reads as TGTGCCAGCAGCTTAGACTCCGGGGGCGACTATGGCTACACCTTC.

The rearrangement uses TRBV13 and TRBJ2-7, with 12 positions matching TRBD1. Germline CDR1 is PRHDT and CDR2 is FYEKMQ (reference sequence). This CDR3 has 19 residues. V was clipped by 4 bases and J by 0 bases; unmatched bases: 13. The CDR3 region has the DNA TGTGCCAGCAGCTCTAGCCGGGACAGGGGGCTCTCTTCCTCCTACGAGCAGTACTTC. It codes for CASSSSRDRGLSSSYEQYF. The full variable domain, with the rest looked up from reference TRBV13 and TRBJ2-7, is AAGVIQSPRHLIKEKRETATLKCYPIPRHDTVYWYQQGPGQDPQFLISFYEKMQSDKGSIPDRFSAQQFSDYHSELNMSSLELGDSALYFCASSSSRDRGLSSSYEQYFGPGTRLTVT.

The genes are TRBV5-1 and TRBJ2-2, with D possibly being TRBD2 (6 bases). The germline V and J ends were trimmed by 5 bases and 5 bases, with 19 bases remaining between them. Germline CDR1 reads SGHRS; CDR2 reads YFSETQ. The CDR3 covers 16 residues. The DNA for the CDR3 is TGCGCCAGCAGATCCCTGGGGGGAGAAGGAACCGGGGAGCTGTTTTTT. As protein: CASRSLGGEGTGELFF.

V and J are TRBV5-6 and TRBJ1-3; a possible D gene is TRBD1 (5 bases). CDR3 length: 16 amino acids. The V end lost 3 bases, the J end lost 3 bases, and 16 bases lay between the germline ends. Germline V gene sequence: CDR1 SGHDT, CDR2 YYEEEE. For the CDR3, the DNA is TGTGCCAGCAGCTATTCCCCTCGGGGGGGTGGAAACACCATATATTTT. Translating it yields CASSYSPRGGGNTIYF.

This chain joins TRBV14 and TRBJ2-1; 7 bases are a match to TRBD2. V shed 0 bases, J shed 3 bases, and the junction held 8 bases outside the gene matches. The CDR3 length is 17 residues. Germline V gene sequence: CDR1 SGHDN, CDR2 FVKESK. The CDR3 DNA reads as TGTGCCAGCAGCCAAGAGGTGGAGGGAGGGAGCTACAATGAGCAGTTCTTC. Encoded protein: CASSQEVEGGSYNEQFF.

DNA of the CDR3: TGTGCCAGTCTTCCCACGTGGGTCTCCTACGAGCAGTACTTC. It encodes CASLPTWVSYEQYF. The chain employs TRBV6-1 and TRBJ2-7; no firm D call. The CDR3 covers 14 residues. Looked up from germline, CDR1 is MNHNS and CDR2 is SASEGT. Deletions cut 9 bases from V and 0 bases from J, with 15 bases between.

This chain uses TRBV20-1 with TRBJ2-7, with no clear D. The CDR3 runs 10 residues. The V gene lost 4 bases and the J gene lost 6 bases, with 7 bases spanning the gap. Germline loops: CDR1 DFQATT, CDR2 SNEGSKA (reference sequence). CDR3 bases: TGCAGTGCTAAGTGGGGCGAGCAGTACTTC. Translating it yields CSAKWGEQYF.

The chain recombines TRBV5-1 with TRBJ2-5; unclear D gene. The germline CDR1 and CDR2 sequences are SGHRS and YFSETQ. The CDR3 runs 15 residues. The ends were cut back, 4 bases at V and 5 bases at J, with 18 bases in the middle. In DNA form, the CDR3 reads TGCGCCAGCAGCCCAGTGTGGCCCCCCGAGGAGACCCAGTACTTC. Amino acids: CASSPVWPPEETQYF.

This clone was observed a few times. The CDR3 bases are TGTGCCACCAGCGTGGGCCTAGCGGAGACAGATACGCAGTATTTT. This encodes CATSVGLAETDTQYF. The chain uses TRBV15 and TRBJ2-3, with 7 bases lining up with TRBD2. The germline V gene encodes CDR1 LNHNV and CDR2 YYDKDF (reference sequence). The CDR3 is made up of 15 amino acids. After removal of 5 bases from V and 3 bases from J, the junction contained 8 bases not matched to a gene.

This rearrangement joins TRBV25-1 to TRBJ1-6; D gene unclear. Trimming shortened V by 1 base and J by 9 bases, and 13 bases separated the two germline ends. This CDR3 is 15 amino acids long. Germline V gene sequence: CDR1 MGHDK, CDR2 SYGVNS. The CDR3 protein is CASSEWGEVGSPLHF. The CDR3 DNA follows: TGTGCCAGCAGTGAATGGGGTGAGGTGGGTTCACCCCTCCACTTT.

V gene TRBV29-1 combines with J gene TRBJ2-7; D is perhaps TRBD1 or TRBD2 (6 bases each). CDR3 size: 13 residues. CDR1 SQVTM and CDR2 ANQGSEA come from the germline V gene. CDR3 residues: CTPRGEHTYEQYF. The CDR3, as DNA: TGCACCCCGAGGGGGGAGCATACCTACGAGCAGTACTTC.

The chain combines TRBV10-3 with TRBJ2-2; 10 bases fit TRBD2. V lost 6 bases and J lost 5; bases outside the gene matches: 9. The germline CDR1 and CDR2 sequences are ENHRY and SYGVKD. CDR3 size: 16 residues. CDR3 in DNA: TGTGCCATCAGCCCCCTAGCGGGAGTTGCTACCGGGGAGCTGTTTTTT. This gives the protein CAISPLAGVATGELFF.

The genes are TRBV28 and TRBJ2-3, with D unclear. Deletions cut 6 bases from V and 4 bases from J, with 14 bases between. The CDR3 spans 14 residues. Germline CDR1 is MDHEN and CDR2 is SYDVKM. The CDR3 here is CASSPPGRADTQYF. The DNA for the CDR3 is TGTGCCAGCAGCCCGCCGGGCCGGGCAGATACGCAGTATTTT.

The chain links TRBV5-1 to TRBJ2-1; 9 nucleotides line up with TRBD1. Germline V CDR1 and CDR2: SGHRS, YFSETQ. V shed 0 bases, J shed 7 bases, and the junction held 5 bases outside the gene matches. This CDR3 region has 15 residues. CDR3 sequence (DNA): TGCGCCAGCAGCTTGGGGGACAGGGATTTTAATGAGCAGTTCTTC. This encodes CASSLGDRDFNEQFF.

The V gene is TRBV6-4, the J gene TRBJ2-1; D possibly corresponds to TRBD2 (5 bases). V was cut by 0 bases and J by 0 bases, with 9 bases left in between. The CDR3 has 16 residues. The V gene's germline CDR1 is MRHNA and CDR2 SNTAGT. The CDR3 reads CASSDSRASSYNEQFF. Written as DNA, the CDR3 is TGTGCCAGCAGTGACTCGCGGGCGAGCTCCTACAATGAGCAGTTCTTC.

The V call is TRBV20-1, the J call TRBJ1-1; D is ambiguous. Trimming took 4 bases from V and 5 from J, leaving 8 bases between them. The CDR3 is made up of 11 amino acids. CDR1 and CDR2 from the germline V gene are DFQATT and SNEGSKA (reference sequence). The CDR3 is CSAKPETEAFF. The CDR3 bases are TGCAGTGCTAAACCCGAAACTGAAGCTTTCTTT.